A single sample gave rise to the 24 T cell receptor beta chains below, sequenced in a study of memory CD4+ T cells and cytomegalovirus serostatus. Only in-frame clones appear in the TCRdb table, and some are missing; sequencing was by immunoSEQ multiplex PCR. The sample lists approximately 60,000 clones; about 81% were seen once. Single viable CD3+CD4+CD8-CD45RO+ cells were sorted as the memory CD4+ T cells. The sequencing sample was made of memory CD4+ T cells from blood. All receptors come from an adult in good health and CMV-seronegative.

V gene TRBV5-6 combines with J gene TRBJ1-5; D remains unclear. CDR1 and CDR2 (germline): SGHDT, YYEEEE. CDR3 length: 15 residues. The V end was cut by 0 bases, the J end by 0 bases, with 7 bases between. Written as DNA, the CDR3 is TGTGCCAGCAGCTTGGGAACATTTAGCAATCAGCCCCAGCATTTT. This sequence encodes CASSLGTFSNQPQHF.

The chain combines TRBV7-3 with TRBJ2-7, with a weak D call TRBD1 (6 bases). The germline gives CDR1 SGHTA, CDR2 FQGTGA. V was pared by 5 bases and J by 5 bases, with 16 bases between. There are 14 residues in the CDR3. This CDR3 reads CASSPTTGTHEQYF. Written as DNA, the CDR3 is TGTGCCAGCAGCCCAACCACAGGGACCCACGAGCAGTACTTC.

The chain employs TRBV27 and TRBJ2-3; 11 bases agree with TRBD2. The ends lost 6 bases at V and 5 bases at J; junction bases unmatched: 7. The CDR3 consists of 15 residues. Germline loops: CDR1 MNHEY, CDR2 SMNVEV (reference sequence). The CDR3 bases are TGTGCCAGCAGAGGCCTAGCGGGAGGTCAAGATACGCAGTATTTT. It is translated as CASRGLAGGQDTQYF.

The CDR3 bases are TGTGCCGGATATCGGGGACTGTCTACCTACGAGCAGTACTTC. This sequence encodes CAGYRGLSTYEQYF. V gene TRBV7-3 combines with J gene TRBJ2-7; D perhaps matches TRBD2 (6 bases). Looked up from germline, CDR1 is SGHTA and CDR2 is FQGTGA. The CDR3 consists of 14 residues. The V end lost 11 bases, the J end lost 2 bases, and 19 bases lay between the germline ends.

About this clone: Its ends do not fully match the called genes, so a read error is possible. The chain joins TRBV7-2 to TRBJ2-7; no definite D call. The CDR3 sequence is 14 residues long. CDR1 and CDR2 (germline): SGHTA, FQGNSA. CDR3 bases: TGTGCCAGCAGCGTCAGCCCACCCTCCCACGAGCAGTACTTC. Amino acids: CASSVSPPSHEQYF. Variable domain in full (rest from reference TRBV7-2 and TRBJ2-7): GAGVSQSPSNKVTEKGKDVELRCDPISGHTALYWYRQSLGQGLEFLIYFQGNSAPDKSGLPSDRFSAERTGGSVSTLTIQRTQQEDSAVYLCASSVSPPSHEQYFGPGTRLTVT.

The CDR3 DNA sequence: TGTGCCAGCAGCCGACAGGGGAGGAACACTGAAGCTTTCTTT. It translates to CASSRQGRNTEAFF. The rearrangement links TRBV27 to TRBJ1-1; 8 positions agree with TRBD1. Germline CDR1 and CDR2: MNHEY and SMNVEV (reference sequence). V lost 6 bases and J lost 1; bases outside the gene matches: 4. The CDR3 contains 14 residues.

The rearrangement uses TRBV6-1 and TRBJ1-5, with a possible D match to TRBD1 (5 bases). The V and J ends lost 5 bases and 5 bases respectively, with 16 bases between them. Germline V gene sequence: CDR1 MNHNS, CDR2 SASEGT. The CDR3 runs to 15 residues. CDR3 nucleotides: TGTGCCAGCAGTCATAGACAGCCCATCGATCAGCCCCAGCATTTT. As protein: CASSHRQPIDQPQHF.

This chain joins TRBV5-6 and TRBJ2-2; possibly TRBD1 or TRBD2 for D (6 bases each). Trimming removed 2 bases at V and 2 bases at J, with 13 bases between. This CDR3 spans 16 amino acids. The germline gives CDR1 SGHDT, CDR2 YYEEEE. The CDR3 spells CASSFGQGTNTGELFF. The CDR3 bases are TGTGCCAGCAGCTTTGGGCAGGGGACTAACACCGGGGAGCTGTTTTTT.

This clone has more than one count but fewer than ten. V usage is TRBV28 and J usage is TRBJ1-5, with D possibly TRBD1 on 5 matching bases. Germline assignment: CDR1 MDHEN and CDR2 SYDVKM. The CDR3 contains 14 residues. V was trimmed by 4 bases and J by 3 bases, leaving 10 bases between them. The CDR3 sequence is CASSWGRDNQPQHF. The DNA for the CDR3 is TGTGCCAGCAGTTGGGGACGGGACAATCAGCCCCAGCATTTT.

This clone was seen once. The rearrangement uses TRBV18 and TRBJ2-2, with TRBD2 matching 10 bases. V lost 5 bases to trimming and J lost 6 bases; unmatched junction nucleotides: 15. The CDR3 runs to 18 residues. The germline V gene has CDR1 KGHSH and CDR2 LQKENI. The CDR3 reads CASSSSQTSGRAAGELFF. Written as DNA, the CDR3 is TGTGCCAGCTCATCGTCCCAGACAAGCGGGAGGGCCGCCGGGGAGCTGTTTTTT. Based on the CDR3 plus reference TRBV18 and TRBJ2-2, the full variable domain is NAGVMQNPRHLVRRRGQEARLRCSPMKGHSHVYWYRQLPEEGLKFMVYLQKENIIDESGMPKERFSAEFPKEGPSILRIQQVVRGDSAAYFCASSSSQTSGRAAGELFFGEGSRLTVL.

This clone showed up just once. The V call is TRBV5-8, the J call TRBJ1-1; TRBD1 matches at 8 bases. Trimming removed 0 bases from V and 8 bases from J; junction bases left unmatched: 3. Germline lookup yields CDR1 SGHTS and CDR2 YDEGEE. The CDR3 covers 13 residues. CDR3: CASSLGQGAEAFF. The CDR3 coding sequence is TGTGCCAGCAGCTTGGGGCAGGGGGCGGAAGCTTTCTTT.

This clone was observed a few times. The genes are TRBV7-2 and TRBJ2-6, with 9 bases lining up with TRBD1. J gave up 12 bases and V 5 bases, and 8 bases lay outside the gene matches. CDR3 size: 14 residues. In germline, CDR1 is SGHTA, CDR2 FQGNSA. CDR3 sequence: CASSPRTGDGVLTF. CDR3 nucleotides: TGTGCCAGCAGCCCACGGACAGGGGACGGCGTCCTGACTTTC.

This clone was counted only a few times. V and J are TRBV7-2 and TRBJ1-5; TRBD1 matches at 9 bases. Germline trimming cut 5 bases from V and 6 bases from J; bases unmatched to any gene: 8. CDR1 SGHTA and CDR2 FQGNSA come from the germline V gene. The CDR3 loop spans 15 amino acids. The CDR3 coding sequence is TGTGCCAGCAGCGTCGGGACAGGGTCGGGTCAGCCCCAGCATTTT. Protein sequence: CASSVGTGSGQPQHF.

CDR3 amino acids: CASIKARSSGNTIYF. The CDR3 region has the DNA TGTGCCAGCATCAAAGCCAGGTCCTCTGGAAACACCATATATTTT. The chain carries TRBV6-6 and TRBJ1-3, with D unclear. V lost 7 bases, J lost 0 bases, and 13 bases lay in between. The CDR3 is made up of 15 amino acids. Germline V gene lookup returns CDR1 MNHNY and CDR2 SVGAGI (reference sequence).

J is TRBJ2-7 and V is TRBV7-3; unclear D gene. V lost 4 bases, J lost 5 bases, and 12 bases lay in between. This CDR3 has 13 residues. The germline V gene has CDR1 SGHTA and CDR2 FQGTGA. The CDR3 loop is CASSSQGGDEQYF. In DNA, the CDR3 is TGTGCCAGCAGCTCCCAAGGCGGAGACGAGCAGTACTTC.

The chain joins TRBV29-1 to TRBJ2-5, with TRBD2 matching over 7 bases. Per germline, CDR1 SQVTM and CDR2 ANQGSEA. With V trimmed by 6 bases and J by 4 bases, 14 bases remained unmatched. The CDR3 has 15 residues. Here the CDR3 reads CSVVLGGWVRETQYF. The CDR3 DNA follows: TGCAGCGTGGTCCTGGGGGGGTGGGTTAGAGAGACCCAGTACTTC.

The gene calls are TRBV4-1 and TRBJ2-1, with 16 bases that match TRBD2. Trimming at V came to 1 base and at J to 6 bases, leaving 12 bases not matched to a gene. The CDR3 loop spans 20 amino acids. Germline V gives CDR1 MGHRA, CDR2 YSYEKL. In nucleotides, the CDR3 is TGCGCCAGCAGCCAAGCTATGTTACCCGGGACTAGCGGGAGGGGCAATGAGCAGTTCTTC. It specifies CASSQAMLPGTSGRGNEQFF.

The CDR3 sequence is CASSREGTHSYNEQFF. CDR3 DNA: TGCGCCAGCAGCCGGGAGGGGACCCACTCCTACAATGAGCAGTTCTTC. J is TRBJ2-1 and V is TRBV4-3; TRBD2 matches 7 bases. Per germline, CDR1 LGHNA and CDR2 YSLEER. V shed 4 bases and J 0 bases; nucleotides not matched to a gene: 6. CDR3 size: 16 residues.

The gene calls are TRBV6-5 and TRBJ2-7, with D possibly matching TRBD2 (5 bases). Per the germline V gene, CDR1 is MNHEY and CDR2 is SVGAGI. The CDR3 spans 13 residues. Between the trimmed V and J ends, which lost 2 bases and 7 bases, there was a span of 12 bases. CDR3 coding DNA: TGTGCCAGCAGTTACCCCAACACGGGAGAGCAGTACTTC. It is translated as CASSYPNTGEQYF.

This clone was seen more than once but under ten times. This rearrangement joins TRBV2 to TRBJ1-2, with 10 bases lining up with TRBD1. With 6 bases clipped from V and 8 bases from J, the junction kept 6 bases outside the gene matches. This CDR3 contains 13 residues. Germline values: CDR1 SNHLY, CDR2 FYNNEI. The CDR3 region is CASRAGQGDGYTF. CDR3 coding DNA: TGTGCCAGCAGGGCCGGACAGGGGGACGGCTACACCTTC.

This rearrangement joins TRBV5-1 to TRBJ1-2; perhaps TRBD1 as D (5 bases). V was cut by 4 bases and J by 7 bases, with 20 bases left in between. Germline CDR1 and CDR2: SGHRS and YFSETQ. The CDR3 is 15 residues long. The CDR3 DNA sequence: TGCGCCAGCAGCCGTAACCGGGTGGGGGAAACTGGCTACACCTTC. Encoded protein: CASSRNRVGETGYTF.

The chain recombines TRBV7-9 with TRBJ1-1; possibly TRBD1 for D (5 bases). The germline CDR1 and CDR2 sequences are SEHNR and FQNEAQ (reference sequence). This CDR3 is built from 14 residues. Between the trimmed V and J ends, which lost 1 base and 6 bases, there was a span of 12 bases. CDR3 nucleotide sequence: TGTGCCAGCAGCTTAGGGGGCGGATCCTCTGAAGCTTTCTTT. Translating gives CASSLGGGSSEAFF.

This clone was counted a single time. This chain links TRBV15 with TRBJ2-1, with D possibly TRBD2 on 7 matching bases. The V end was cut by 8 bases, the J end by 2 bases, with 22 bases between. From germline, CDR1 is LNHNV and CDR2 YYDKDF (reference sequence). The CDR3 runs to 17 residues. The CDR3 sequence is CATAPGTNRGPYNEQFF. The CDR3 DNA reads TGTGCCACCGCCCCGGGGACTAACCGGGGGCCCTACAATGAGCAGTTCTTC.

CDR3: CASSHSRPPPGEQFF. Written as DNA, the CDR3 is TGTGCCAGCAGCCATTCCAGACCCCCCCCGGGGGAGCAGTTCTTC. The chain is built from TRBV4-2 and TRBJ2-1; D might be TRBD2 (5 bases). Trimming removed 3 bases from V and 10 bases from J, with 19 bases in between. There are 15 residues in the CDR3. Germline lookup yields CDR1 LGHNA and CDR2 YNFKEQ.